This TCR beta chain was identified in a study of immune cell composition in non-small cell lung cancer. Libraries were prepared by immunoSEQ multiplex PCR; TCRdb keeps only in-frame clonotypes and omits some of them. The sample records about 5,900 clones, 87% being singletons. Normal lung sampling was at least 3 cm from the tumour, as distant as possible. The CDR3 totals 20 residues. This clone was picked up a small number of times. The V call is TRBV21-1, the J call TRBJ1-1; TRBD1, the table's D call, was not compared with the DNA. TRBV21-1 has pseudogene status. This clonotype was sampled from a human donor with non-small cell lung cancer. The sample consisted of non-adjacent lung tissue. CDR3 DNA: TGTGCCAGCAGCAAAGTTCGCTCTGCGAACAAGGGACAGGGCGACACTGAAGCTTTCTTT. Translated: CASSKVRSANKGQGDTEAFF.